The present TCR beta chain was sequenced within a study of blood T cells in healthy people across ages. This clonotype was detected once. Trimming took 4 bases from V and 2 from J, leaving 16 bases between them. The CDR3 length is 16 residues. The V gene's germline CDR1 is SGHNT and CDR2 YENEEA. The second PCR ran about 6 to 12 cycles with a sample-barcoded 5' primer and J-beta primers. Each CDR3 protein gets one entry after TCRdb re-called the 5' RACE reads with MiXCR. The table lists roughly 410,000 distinct CDR3 sequences, roughly half of them singletons. The chain uses TRBV11-3 and TRBJ2-3; the D gene is possibly TRBD1 (7 bases). The sample taken for sequencing was blood. This TCR was sampled from a man aged 55 to 69 in good health. CDR3 DNA sequence: TGTGCCAGCAGCTCAGGGGGGCTGGCACCCACAGATACGCAGTATTTT. Its protein product is CASSSGGLAPTDTQYF.